The 8 T cell receptor beta chains below were found in one sample sequenced in a study of shared clonotypes between healthy human individuals. Some clones are missing from TCRdb's copy, which holds only in-frame ones; the method was immunoSEQ multiplex PCR. The sample holds millions of clones, 85% to 95% seen once. Material for sequencing was naive CD4+ T cells sorted from blood. The sample's subset: CD45RA+ positively selected. These receptors were taken from a man between 18 and 29 years old in good health.

This chain uses TRBV5-1 with TRBJ2-2; D unclear. The germline gives CDR1 SGHRS, CDR2 YFSETQ. CDR3 size: 14 residues. Deletions cut 0 bases from V and 8 bases from J, with 11 bases between. This CDR3 reads CASSLALSTGELFF. The CDR3 coding sequence is TGCGCCAGCAGCTTGGCCCTTTCGACGGGGGAGCTGTTTTTT.

V gene TRBV18 combines with J gene TRBJ1-1, with 9 bases identical to TRBD1. Germline V gene sequence: CDR1 KGHSH, CDR2 LQKENI. After removal of 3 bases from V and 4 bases from J, the junction contained 6 bases not matched to a gene. The CDR3 extends over 15 amino acids. Here the CDR3 DNA reads TGTGCCAGCTCACCGCGGGACAGGGAAGGCACTGAAGCTTTCTTT. Translation: CASSPRDREGTEAFF.

J is TRBJ2-1 and V is TRBV19, with no clear D. Germline V gene data show CDR1 as LNHDA and CDR2 as SQIVND (reference sequence). V was cut by 2 bases and J by 6 bases, with 11 bases left in between. The CDR3 runs 14 residues. CDR3 sequence: CASSISGLPNEQFF. The DNA for the CDR3 is TGTGCCAGTAGTATATCCGGTCTGCCCAATGAGCAGTTCTTC.

The chain recombines TRBV27 with TRBJ2-7, with TRBD1 matching 8 bases. The germline V gene encodes CDR1 MNHEY and CDR2 SMNVEV (reference sequence). CDR3 length equals 15 residues. The ends lost 5 bases at V and 4 bases at J; junction bases unmatched: 10. The CDR3 DNA reads as TGTGCCAGCAGTCCCGGACAGGGTAAAAGGTACGAGCAGTACTTC. Protein sequence: CASSPGQGKRYEQYF.

The chain has TRBV5-1 and TRBJ2-1, with D hard to call. The germline V gene encodes CDR1 SGHRS and CDR2 YFSETQ. The V and J ends lost 6 bases and 8 bases respectively, with 15 bases between them. The CDR3 is 13 residues long. This CDR3 is CASTSFLVHEQFF. Written as DNA, the CDR3 is TGCGCCAGCACCTCATTCCTTGTCCATGAGCAGTTCTTC.

The V call is TRBV7-2, the J call TRBJ2-3; D tentatively fits TRBD1 or TRBD2 (5 bases each). The germline V and J ends were trimmed by 2 bases and 2 bases, with 14 bases remaining between them. CDR3 length: 16 residues. Germline V lookup: CDR1 SGHTA, CDR2 FQGNSA. CDR3 sequence reads: CASSLNGAGDTDTQYF. CDR3 nucleotides: TGTGCCAGCAGCTTAAATGGGGCGGGTGACACAGATACGCAGTATTTT. Full variable domain (outside the CDR3, taken from reference TRBV7-2 and TRBJ2-3): GAGVSQSPSNKVTEKGKDVELRCDPISGHTALYWYRQSLGQGLEFLIYFQGNSAPDKSGLPSDRFSAERTGGSVSTLTIQRTQQEDSAVYLCASSLNGAGDTDTQYFGPGTRLTVL.

V usage is TRBV7-2 and J usage is TRBJ1-4; no firm D call. The CDR3 sequence is 15 residues long. The V gene's germline CDR1 is SGHTA and CDR2 FQGNSA. The ends were cut back, 5 bases at V and 4 bases at J, with 14 bases in the middle. The CDR3 nucleotides read TGTGCCAGCAGCCCCAGTCTTGGAATTAATGAAAAACTGTTTTTT. This encodes CASSPSLGINEKLFF.

J is TRBJ2-1 and V is TRBV5-1; 11 bases agree with TRBD2. The germline V gene has CDR1 SGHRS and CDR2 YFSETQ. The V gene end was trimmed by 4 bases and the J gene end by 3 bases; junction bases not matched to a gene: 6. This CDR3 is 16 amino acids long. The CDR3 is CASSRPSGGFYNEQFF. CDR3 coding DNA: TGCGCCAGCAGCCGCCCTAGCGGGGGGTTCTACAATGAGCAGTTCTTC.